Presented here are 11 T cell receptor beta chains from one specimen sequenced in a study of blood T cell repertoires in COVID-19. Sequencing used immunoSEQ multiplex PCR; TCRdb keeps in-frame clones, though not all of them. In the table there are about 160,000 clones, 80% to 95% of which are singletons. Sequencing used peripheral blood. The source is a man aged 25-45 years with COVID-19, enrolled during active disease.

The rearrangement links TRBV28 to TRBJ1-4; 8 positions match TRBD1. V shed 6 bases and J 4 bases; nucleotides not matched to a gene: 7. This CDR3 spans 15 amino acids. Germline CDR1 reads MDHEN; CDR2 reads SYDVKM. The chain's CDR3 is CASRLQGGGNEKLFF. Here the CDR3 DNA reads TGTGCCAGCAGGTTACAGGGGGGCGGTAATGAAAAACTGTTTTTT. The complete variable domain, with remaining parts taken from reference TRBV28 and TRBJ1-4, reads DVKVTQSSRYLVKRTGEKVFLECVQDMDHENMFWYRQDPGLGLRLIYFSYDVKMKEKGDIPEGYSVSREKKERFSLILESASTNQTSMYLCASRLQGGGNEKLFFGSGTQLSVL.

There are a few counts of this clone. The sample contains more than one DNA sequence encoding this CDR3. The chain combines TRBV30 with TRBJ1-6; 7 nucleotides line up with TRBD1. Trimming took 2 bases from V and 7 from J; bases not matched to a gene: 5. CDR1 and CDR2 from the germline V gene are GTSNPN and SVGIG (reference sequence). The CDR3 consists of 14 residues. Here the CDR3 DNA reads TGTGCCTGGAGTCCCGGGACAGTAAATTCACCCCTCCACTTT. This sequence encodes CAWSPGTVNSPLHF.

There are a few counts of this clone. The rearrangement uses TRBV6-5 and TRBJ2-1, with D perhaps TRBD2 (5 bases). The CDR3 loop spans 15 amino acids. Trimming took off 2 bases at V and 3 bases at J, with 11 bases between the two ends. Germline CDR1 reads MNHEY; CDR2 reads SVGAGI. As DNA, the CDR3 is TGTGCCAGCAGTTACGAGGGTAGGATCTACAATGAGCAGTTCTTC. Amino acids: CASSYEGRIYNEQFF.

V and J are TRBV2 and TRBJ2-2; 11 positions agree with TRBD1. The length of the CDR3 is 13 residues. Germline loops: CDR1 SNHLY, CDR2 FYNNEI. The J segment lost 6 bases and the V segment lost 9 bases, leaving 3 bases of the junction unmatched. CDR3 coding DNA: TGTGCCAGTACGGGACAGGGGGCCGGGGAGCTGTTTTTT. It codes for CASTGQGAGELFF.

The chain uses TRBV4-2 and TRBJ1-1, with D perhaps matching TRBD1 (5 bases). CDR3 length: 14 residues. CDR1 and CDR2 from the germline V gene are LGHNA and YNFKEQ. Trimming removed 0 bases at V and 4 bases at J, with 9 bases between. DNA of the CDR3: TGTGCCAGCAGCCAAGAGCCGGGGGGCACTGAAGCTTTCTTT. Encoded protein: CASSQEPGGTEAFF.

The chain joins TRBV7-2 to TRBJ1-2, with 10 bases lining up with TRBD1. The CDR3 runs to 15 residues. Looked up from germline, CDR1 is SGHTA and CDR2 is FQGNSA. With V trimmed by 5 bases and J by 5 bases, 8 bases remained unmatched. CDR3 sequence reads: CASSATGTGVYGYTF. CDR3 bases: TGTGCCAGCAGCGCAACCGGGACAGGGGTATATGGCTACACCTTC.

The rearrangement links TRBV19 to TRBJ2-6; the D gene is possibly TRBD1 (5 bases). The CDR3 extends over 15 amino acids. Trimming removed 5 bases from V and 1 base from J, with 9 bases in between. Germline CDR1 LNHDA, CDR2 SQIVND (reference sequence). The CDR3 sequence: CASSVTVSGANVLTF. In DNA, the CDR3 is TGTGCCAGTAGTGTGACAGTGTCTGGGGCCAACGTCCTGACTTTC. The whole variable domain, filled in from reference TRBV19 and TRBJ2-6, reads DGGITQSPKYLFRKEGQNVTLSCEQNLNHDAMYWYRQDPGQGLRLIYYSQIVNDFQKGDIAEGYSVSREKKESFPLTVTSAQKNPTAFYLCASSVTVSGANVLTFGAGSRLTVL.

The chain employs TRBV19 and TRBJ2-1, with a possible D match to TRBD1 (6 bases). The germline V gene encodes CDR1 LNHDA and CDR2 SQIVND (reference sequence). CDR3 size: 17 residues. The germline V and J ends were trimmed by 5 bases and 1 base, with 18 bases remaining between them. The CDR3 reads CASSPGQGFQSYNEQFF. CDR3 bases: TGTGCCAGTAGTCCAGGCCAGGGGTTCCAGTCCTACAATGAGCAGTTCTTC.

About this clone: This same CDR3 is encoded by further DNA sequences in the sample. The chain is built from TRBV18 and TRBJ1-4, with 8 bases lining up with TRBD1. Germline values: CDR1 KGHSH, CDR2 LQKENI. The junction had 5 bases not matched to a gene; V was cut back by 3 bases and J by 8 bases. This CDR3 region has 14 residues. CDR3 DNA sequence: TGTGCCAGCTCACCCGGACAGGGCGGCGAAAAACTGTTTTTT. Amino acid sequence: CASSPGQGGEKLFF.

J is TRBJ1-1 and V is TRBV3-1 (or the pseudogene TRBV3-2), with no clear D. From germline, CDR1 is LGHDT and CDR2 YNNKEL (reference sequence). The CDR3 consists of 16 residues. V was trimmed by 4 bases and J by 3 bases, leaving 18 bases between them. The chain's CDR3 is CASSRIGLGRYTEAFF. In DNA, the CDR3 is TGTGCCAGCAGCCGAATAGGACTCGGGCGGTACACTGAAGCTTTCTTT.

V usage is TRBV5-6 and J usage is TRBJ1-5; tentative D call: TRBD1 (5 bases). V was clipped by 4 bases and J by 2 bases, with 10 bases between them. Germline loops: CDR1 SGHDT, CDR2 YYEEEE. The CDR3 is 14 residues long. The CDR3: CASSLGRGNQPQHF. The CDR3 nucleotides are TGTGCCAGCAGCCTGGGACGGGGCAATCAGCCCCAGCATTTT.